This T cell receptor beta chain is from a study of shared T cell receptors in the human thymus (dated by TCRdb to about 2021). At the level of the whole study: The study examined how self-reactive, shared T-cell receptor alpha chains are generated in the human thymus.

Details on this clone: The antigen this receptor binds is unknown. Base qualities are missing; no much larger clone stands one base away.

Libraries were prepared through the immunoSEQ multiplex PCR assay. TCRdb stores this immuneACCESS table with in-frame sequences only. Part of the clones is absent; in the studies checked, under half of the shortfall reflects unresolved V genes, and no reason is known for the rest. This sample comprises hundreds of thousands of clones, roughly 74% of them detected only once. In total, the top ten clones hold around 0.012% of the sample. The same sample was also studied in work on human thymus T cells. Reported in the second study: Donors were immunologically healthy infants undergoing open corrective cardiac surgery for congenital heart defects in Finland. The thymus tissue came from surgical resects taken out during corrective cardiac surgery. V and J gene segment usage appeared biased in both thymic and peripheral blood repertoires. The related research found that thymic TCR repertoires overlapped highly between unrelated individuals. The study described the TCR alpha and beta repertoires in about eight infant thymus samples and a few matching peripheral blood samples. Donor ages ranged from 7 to 244 days, and the cohort comprised more than 5 male and two female infants. Thymocytes were released mechanically from tissue and stored at -70 °C as pellets of about 8.5-31 million cells. A QIAsymphony instrument was used to extract genomic DNA from frozen cell pellets. The immunoSEQ multiplex PCR assay was used to amplify the TCRB and TCRAD loci from a standardized quantity of quality-controlled genomic DNA. The amplicons spanned the V(D)J region and were long enough to cover the CDR3 and allow V and J genes to be identified. Through the commercial immunoSEQ service, the amplicons were sequenced on an Illumina platform. Primer bias and sequencing errors were corrected using previously described methods, and TCRAD and TCRB definitions followed the IMGT database. Analysis of the repertoires was done with immunoSEQ Analyzer 3.0 and VDJTools and included basic statistics, V/J segment usage, diversity estimates, rarefaction and pairwise overlap. Diversity was estimated with Chao1, ChaoE, Efron-Thisted, Shannon and inverse Simpson indices, and also on datasets down-sampled to the smallest sample. Repertoire overlap was assessed by strict matching of CDR3 nucleotide sequence, V gene and J gene, and clustering was done by Jaccard-based multidimensional scaling. Thymus samples yielded on average around 810,000 unique TCRB clonotypes, compared with 75,000 to 85,000 from blood samples.

What was sequenced was thymocytes. The sequence came from a boy less than two years old with a congenital heart defect. Donor details come from another sample of the same person, matched by shared clones.

The sequenced DNA: TGTGCCAGCAGCTTGCGGACAGGGGGCGAACCTTTTAGCTACGAGCAGTACTTC. It specifies CASSLRTGGEPFSYEQYF. The chain is assembled from TRBV7-9 and TRBJ2-7; 11 bases in the middle match TRBD1. CDR1 SEHNR and CDR2 FQNEAQ were looked up in the germline V gene (reference sequence). The CDR3 runs 18 amino acids, cysteine and phenylalanine included. Just the 54-base CDR3 DNA is kept, in frame starting at base 1. V ends up 3 bases short and J 3 bases short, with an unmatched junction base count of 13. Where the CDR3 stops, the reference TRBV7-9 and TRBJ2-7 genes take over; the full variable domain is DTGVSQNPRHKITKRGQNVTFRCDPISEHNRLYWYRQTLGQGPEFLTYFQNEAQLEKSRLLSDRFSAERPKGSFSTLEIQRTEQGDSAMYLCASSLRTGGEPFSYEQYFGPGTRLTVT.